The 21 T cell receptor beta chains given below trace back to one sample, sequenced in a study of shared clonotypes between healthy human individuals. Sequencing used immunoSEQ multiplex PCR; TCRdb keeps in-frame clones, though not all of them. The profile shows about 2.2 million clones, around 93% of them singletons. CD45RO negativity and positive selection for CCR7 defined naive CD8 cells, a population that excluded terminally differentiated effector memory CD45RA+ cells. The sample taken for sequencing was naive CD8+ T cells from PBMCs. These receptors came from a man between 18 and 35 years old in good health. Some clones in this sample may be carry-over from other donors' samples.

The chain employs TRBV27 and TRBJ2-1, with 7 bases fitting TRBD2. Germline V CDR1 and CDR2: MNHEY, SMNVEV (reference sequence). V lost 5 bases and J lost 0; bases outside the gene matches: 7. CDR3 size: 16 residues. CDR3 DNA sequence: TGTGCCAGCAGTCCCTACCGGGACTACTCCTACAATGAGCAGTTCTTC. Protein sequence: CASSPYRDYSYNEQFF.

V gene TRBV6-1 combines with J gene TRBJ1-1; D unresolved. Trimming shortened V by 3 bases and J by 0 bases, and 11 bases separated the two germline ends. Germline values: CDR1 MNHNS, CDR2 SASEGT. This CDR3 is built from 15 residues. CDR3 nucleotides: TGTGCCAGCAGTGAGCCCTCGACGGTGAACACTGAAGCTTTCTTT. Translating gives CASSEPSTVNTEAFF.

This clone was recorded a few times. This sequence joins TRBV5-8 and TRBJ1-5; TRBD1 might be the D (5 bases). The V gene lost 4 bases and the J gene lost 0 bases, with 14 bases spanning the gap. The CDR3 covers 16 residues. Germline CDR1 reads SGHTS; CDR2 reads YDEGEE. CDR3 sequence: CASSTDAGNSNQPQHF. CDR3 DNA sequence: TGTGCCAGCAGCACGGACGCAGGGAATAGCAATCAGCCCCAGCATTTT.

The rearrangement links TRBV10-2 to TRBJ2-2, with D uncertain. Germline V CDR1 and CDR2: WSHSY, SAAADI. V dropped 8 bases and J dropped 11 bases, with 15 bases sitting between them. The CDR3 has 12 residues. The CDR3 coding sequence is TGCGCCAGCGTAGCCACGTCTCAAGAGCTGTTTTTT. It translates to CASVATSQELFF.

The gene calls are TRBV2 and TRBJ1-2; D might be TRBD1 (5 bases). V was shortened by 2 bases and J by 4 bases, with 14 bases between the two germline ends. The CDR3 length is 15 residues. Germline-derived CDR1 and CDR2 are SNHLY and FYNNEI. CDR3 bases: TGTGCCAGCAGTGAATACGGGGGGACGATCTATGGCTACACCTTC. Protein: CASSEYGGTIYGYTF.

The V and J genes are TRBV27 and TRBJ1-2, with TRBD1 matching 8 bases. The germline V gene encodes CDR1 MNHEY and CDR2 SMNVEV (reference sequence). The trim removed 4 bases at V and 4 bases at J, leaving 5 bases unmatched. CDR3 length: 14 amino acids. In DNA form, the CDR3 reads TGTGCCAGCAGTTCGGACAGGGCAGGCTATGGCTACACCTTC. This translates into CASSSDRAGYGYTF.

The chain links TRBV6-6 to TRBJ2-5; no reliable D call. Germline V gives CDR1 MNHNY, CDR2 SVGAGI (reference sequence). This CDR3 region has 12 residues. V was cut by 5 bases and J by 3 bases, with 7 bases left in between. The CDR3 nucleotides are TGTGCCAGCAGTAGCCCCAAAGAGACCCAGTACTTC. Residues: CASSSPKETQYF.

This clone was counted once. The same CDR3 arises from other DNA sequences in this sample as well. The V gene is TRBV7-8, the J gene TRBJ1-3; a weak D match, TRBD1 (5 bases). CDR1 is SGHVS and CDR2 is FQNEAQ in the germline V gene. This CDR3 comprises 15 residues. V lost 0 bases and J 1 base, leaving 7 bases between the germline ends. The CDR3 sequence is CASSLAGGSGNTIYF. CDR3 coding DNA: TGTGCCAGCAGCTTAGCTGGGGGGTCTGGAAACACCATATATTTT.

V and J are TRBV27 and TRBJ1-2; 8 positions match TRBD1. The germline V gene encodes CDR1 MNHEY and CDR2 SMNVEV (reference sequence). With V trimmed by 6 bases and J by 2 bases, 11 bases remained unmatched. The CDR3 covers 16 residues. The CDR3 sequence is CASSPGTGEVNYGYTF. The DNA for the CDR3 is TGTGCCAGCAGCCCAGGGACAGGAGAAGTGAACTATGGCTACACCTTC.

This sequence joins TRBV15 and TRBJ1-2; TRBD1 might be the D (6 bases). Germline V gene sequence: CDR1 LNHNV, CDR2 YYDKDF (reference sequence). V shed 3 bases and J shed 4 bases, with 15 bases lying between them. The CDR3 totals 15 residues. CDR3 in amino acids: CATSRGSGTFYGYTF. CDR3 DNA: TGTGCCACCAGCAGGGGCTCCGGGACATTCTATGGCTACACCTTC.

This clone has a single count. This CDR3 is also generated by other DNA sequences in the sample. The rearrangement joins TRBV27 to TRBJ2-7; 7 bases fit TRBD1. J gave up 1 base and V 6 bases, and 6 bases lay outside the gene matches. Germline CDR1 is MNHEY and CDR2 is SMNVEV (reference sequence). CDR3 length: 14 residues. Written as DNA, the CDR3 is TGTGCCAGCAGCCCGAGGGGGCCTTCCTACGAGCAGTACTTC. Translating gives CASSPRGPSYEQYF.

This chain joins TRBV6-6 and TRBJ2-2; TRBD1 aligns across 9 bases. The CDR3 is 16 residues long. Trimming at V came to 6 bases and at J to 1 base, leaving 6 bases not matched to a gene. The V gene's germline CDR1 is MNHNY and CDR2 SVGAGI (reference sequence). CDR3 DNA: TGTGCCAGCAGCCTACAGGGGGCGCAGAACACCGGGGAGCTGTTTTTT. It yields the protein CASSLQGAQNTGELFF.

The V gene is TRBV5-1, the J gene TRBJ2-2, with a weak D call TRBD2 (6 bases). The CDR3 extends over 15 amino acids. The germline V gene encodes CDR1 SGHRS and CDR2 YFSETQ. V was pared by 1 base and J by 4 bases, with 11 bases between. The CDR3: CASSLWLAVTGELFF. CDR3 nucleotide sequence: TGCGCCAGCAGCTTGTGGTTAGCGGTCACCGGGGAGCTGTTTTTT.

This clone was seen once. This chain connects TRBV6-1 to TRBJ2-1; no reliable D call. Trimming pared 2 bases from V and 0 bases from J, leaving 8 bases between. This CDR3 is built from 15 residues. CDR1 and CDR2 from the germline V gene are MNHNS and SASEGT. CDR3 amino acids: CASSEKGSSYNEQFF. As DNA, the CDR3 is TGTGCCAGCAGTGAAAAGGGAAGCTCCTACAATGAGCAGTTCTTC.

This clone was counted a single time. This chain connects TRBV18 to TRBJ1-3, with 8 bases fitting TRBD1. The CDR3 is 16 amino acids. The V gene's germline CDR1 is KGHSH and CDR2 LQKENI. V trimming: 6 bases; J trimming: 2 bases; junction bases outside the gene matches: 9. CDR3 sequence reads: CASSPGQAFPGNTIYF. The CDR3 region has the DNA TGTGCCAGCTCGCCGGGACAGGCATTCCCTGGAAACACCATATATTTT.

The chain recombines TRBV11-1 with TRBJ2-7; 9 nucleotides agree with TRBD2. The CDR3 loop spans 14 amino acids. The ends lost 3 bases at V and 0 bases at J; junction bases unmatched: 0. The germline V gene has CDR1 SGHAT and CDR2 FQDESV (reference sequence). CDR3 protein: CASSFSGSSYEQYF. DNA of the CDR3: TGTGCCAGCAGCTTTAGCGGGAGCTCCTACGAGCAGTACTTC.

V is TRBV6-5 and J is TRBJ2-5, with TRBD2 matching over 12 bases. Per the germline V gene, CDR1 is MNHEY and CDR2 is SVGAGI. This CDR3 is 15 amino acids long. V gave up 4 bases and J gave up 6 bases; unmatched junction bases: 6. CDR3 nucleotides: TGTGCCAGCAGTTTCGGGACTAGCGGGCGTAAGACCCAGTACTTC. This translates into CASSFGTSGRKTQYF.

The chain combines TRBV28 with TRBJ1-2, with D unclear. Germline values: CDR1 MDHEN, CDR2 SYDVKM. Trimming took 5 bases from V and 4 from J, leaving 11 bases between them. The CDR3 has 13 residues. CDR3 nucleotides: TGTGCCAGCAGTCCGGGTGTTTTCTATGGCTACACCTTC. It translates to CASSPGVFYGYTF.

The chain recombines TRBV13 with TRBJ2-7; 8 bases match TRBD1. Germline CDR1 reads PRHDT; CDR2 reads FYEKMQ (reference sequence). With 5 bases clipped from V and 5 bases from J, the junction kept 11 bases outside the gene matches. The CDR3 has 15 amino acids. CDR3 DNA sequence: TGTGCCAGCAGCACCAGGACAGGGCTCCCGAACGAGCAGTACTTC. This gives the protein CASSTRTGLPNEQYF.

This clone was counted a single time. The chain joins TRBV19 to TRBJ1-1; TRBD1 agrees at 11 bases. The junction had 8 bases not matched to a gene; V was cut back by 7 bases and J by 4 bases. The CDR3 totals 15 residues. In germline, CDR1 is LNHDA, CDR2 SQIVND (reference sequence). The CDR3, as DNA: TGTGCCAGTATTCCCGGGACAGGGGGGTCCACTGAAGCTTTCTTT. It encodes CASIPGTGGSTEAFF.

The chain couples TRBV10-2 to TRBJ2-4; the match to TRBD2 covers 7 bases. CDR1 is WSHSY, CDR2 SAAADI, per germline. The CDR3 runs to 16 residues. Trimming at V came to 6 bases and at J to 8 bases, leaving 16 bases not matched to a gene. In nucleotides, the CDR3 is TGCGCCAGCAGATCCGCCGGGGTAGGGAGGGGACACATTCAGTACTTC. Its translation is CASRSAGVGRGHIQYF.